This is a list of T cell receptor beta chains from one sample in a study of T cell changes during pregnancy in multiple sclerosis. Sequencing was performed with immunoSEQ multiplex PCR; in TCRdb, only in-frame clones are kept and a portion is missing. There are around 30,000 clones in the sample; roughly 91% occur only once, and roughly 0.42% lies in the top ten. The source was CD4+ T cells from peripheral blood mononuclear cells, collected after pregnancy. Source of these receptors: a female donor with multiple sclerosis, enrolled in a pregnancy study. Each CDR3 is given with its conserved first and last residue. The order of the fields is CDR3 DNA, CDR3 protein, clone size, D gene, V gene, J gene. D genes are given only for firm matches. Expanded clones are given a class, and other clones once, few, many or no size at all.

TGTGCCAGCAGCCGGGCGTTAGGGACAGGGCCCAATCAGCCCCAGCATTTT,CASSRALGTGPNQPQHF,once,TRBD1,TRBV5-6,TRBJ1-5
TGCAGCGTCAGGGGGCGCTTGGACACTGAAGCTTTCTTT,CSVRGRLDTEAFF,NA,TRBD1,TRBV29-1,TRBJ1-1
TGTGCCAGCAGTTCCCCCCTAGCGGACTCCTACAATGAGCAGTTCTTC,CASSSPLADSYNEQFF,NA,TRBD2,TRBV27,TRBJ2-1
TGTGCCAGCAGCGCTTGGACAGGGGGCTACGAGCAGTACTTC,CASSAWTGGYEQYF,NA,TRBD1,TRBV6-5,TRBJ2-7
TGTGCCAGCAGTGTTGAGGGACAGGGAAATAATTCACCCCTCCACTTT,CASSVEGQGNNSPLHF,NA,TRBD1,TRBV2,TRBJ1-6
TGTGCTAGTGGTCGGGACAGGGGTGGATTCTCCTACGAGCAGTACTTC,CASGRDRGGFSYEQYF,NA,TRBD1,TRBV12-5,TRBJ2-7
TGCAGTGCTCCCTTGCGGGATACGCAGTATTTT,CSAPLRDTQYF,once,NA,TRBV20-1,TRBJ2-3
TGTGCCAGCTCACTTATGGGACAGATCCTACCGAACACTGAAGCTTTCTTT,CASSLMGQILPNTEAFF,NA,TRBD1,TRBV18,TRBJ1-1
TGTGCCAGTACTCGGCAGGGGGATACAAACTATGGCTACACCTTC,CASTRQGDTNYGYTF,NA,TRBD1,TRBV19,TRBJ1-2
TGTGCCATCAGTGAGCACGGGGACTATGGCTACACCTTC,CAISEHGDYGYTF,NA,NA,TRBV10-3,TRBJ1-2
TGTGCCATCAGGGGGCTAGTACAAGAGACCCAGTACTTC,CAIRGLVQETQYF,NA,NA,TRBV10-3,TRBJ2-5
TGTGCCAGCAGTCCCAGCCCCCGGGGTGCCACCGGGGAGCTGTTTTTT,CASSPSPRGATGELFF,NA,NA,TRBV11-2,TRBJ2-2
TGCGCCAGCAGCCATCTTGAAAAACTGTTTTTT,CASSHLEKLFF,NA,NA,TRBV4-1,TRBJ1-4
TGTGCCAGCAGTTCCGGGTGGTCCCAGTACTTC,CASSSGWSQYF,NA,NA,TRBV6-5,TRBJ2-5
TGCGCCAGCAGGCCAGGGACAACCGTGACCTACAATGAGCAGTTCTTC,CASRPGTTVTYNEQFF,NA,NA,TRBV5-1,TRBJ2-1
TGTGCCAGCAGCTTAGCTACTAGGGTTTTAGATGGCTACACCTTC,CASSLATRVLDGYTF,NA,NA,TRBV7-9,TRBJ1-2
TGTGCCAGCAGCTTAGTGGGGGATGGGGGCGAGCAGTTCTTC,CASSLVGDGGEQFF,NA,NA,TRBV7-6,TRBJ2-1
TGTGCCAGCAGTGGGGTTCGCGGGTCTGGGGCCAACGTCCTGACTTTC,CASSGVRGSGANVLTF,NA,NA,TRBV6-1,TRBJ2-6
TGTGCCAGCAGCTCCAATTACTATAGCGGGAATGAGCAGTTCTTC,CASSSNYYSGNEQFF,NA,TRBD2,TRBV7-2,TRBJ2-1
TGTGCCAGCAGCTTAGCTGCGGGATCAACAGATACGCAGTATTTT,CASSLAAGSTDTQYF,once,NA,TRBV7-2,TRBJ2-3
TGTGCCAGCAGCTCGGGACTCCGCTCTGGAAACACCATATATTTT,CASSSGLRSGNTIYF,NA,NA,TRBV5-6,TRBJ1-3
TGTGCCACCAGCCGAACTCAGACAGGCCTTCGCTATGGCTACACCTTC,CATSRTQTGLRYGYTF,NA,NA,TRBV15,TRBJ1-2
TGTGCCAGCAGCTTACACCCACCCGGGAGGGCTCGAGCCAAAAACATTCAGTACTTC,CASSLHPPGRARAKNIQYF,NA,TRBD2,TRBV7-8,TRBJ2-4
TGTGCCAGCAGCTTAGAGGCTAGCGACTACAATGAGCAGTTCTTC,CASSLEASDYNEQFF,NA,NA,TRBV7-2,TRBJ2-1
TGTGCCAGCAGCTCAGCCGGGACAGGCTTGGCTTTCTTT,CASSSAGTGLAFF,NA,TRBD1,TRBV5-6,TRBJ1-1
TGTGCCAGTAGCGACGGAGGACCGGTTCGGGAGCAGTTCTTC,CASSDGGPVREQFF,NA,NA,TRBV19,TRBJ2-1
TGTGCCAGCAGGCACAGACAGGACGGCTACGAGCAGTACTTC,CASRHRQDGYEQYF,NA,NA,TRBV6-1,TRBJ2-7
TGTGCCACCGAATCGACAGGGGGGTACAATGAGCAGTTCTTC,CATESTGGYNEQFF,once,TRBD1,TRBV6-6,TRBJ2-1
TGTGCCAGCAGAACAGAGATGAACACTGAAGCTTTCTTT,CASRTEMNTEAFF,few,NA,TRBV11-2,TRBJ1-1
TGTGCCAGCAGGACAGGGGATAATTCACCCCTCCACTTT,CASRTGDNSPLHF,NA,TRBD1,TRBV6-1,TRBJ1-6
TGTGCCAGCAGTTTATTGACAGGGGGAAACTATGGCTACACCTTC,CASSLLTGGNYGYTF,NA,TRBD1,TRBV28,TRBJ1-2
TGTGCCAGCAGCTCCAGGGGGCAGGGCAATGAGCAGTTCTTC,CASSSRGQGNEQFF,NA,TRBD1,TRBV7-9,TRBJ2-1
TGTGCCAGCAGCGTAGGGCCTGGGGCGGGGGTGGATTACGAGCAGTACTTC,CASSVGPGAGVDYEQYF,NA,TRBD2,TRBV9,TRBJ2-7
TGTGCCAGCAGTTGGGGACAGGGACCCTACAATGAGCAGTTCTTC,CASSWGQGPYNEQFF,NA,TRBD1,TRBV6-5,TRBJ2-1
TGTGCCAGCAGTTACCGACAGCCAAACACTGAAGCTTTCTTT,CASSYRQPNTEAFF,NA,NA,TRBV6-5,TRBJ1-1
TGTGCCTGGACAGGGACAGTGGGGGCTAACACTGAAGCTTTCTTT,CAWTGTVGANTEAFF,NA,TRBD1,TRBV30,TRBJ1-1
TGTGCCAGCAGTGCGGGGAGGGGTAGCAATCAGCCCCAGCATTTT,CASSAGRGSNQPQHF,NA,NA,TRBV2,TRBJ1-5
TGCGCCAGCAGCCAAGATATGGACATTACCCGCGGTAATTCACCCCTCCACTTT,CASSQDMDITRGNSPLHF,NA,NA,TRBV4-1,TRBJ1-6
TGTGCCAGTAGTATAAGAGGGAACTACAATGAGCAGTTCTTC,CASSIRGNYNEQFF,NA,NA,TRBV19,TRBJ2-1
TGTGCCAGCAGTGAAAGGAGGGGACTAGCGGGACACGAGCAGTACTTC,CASSERRGLAGHEQYF,NA,TRBD2,TRBV2,TRBJ2-7
TGCGCCAGCAGCCTCGGGCGTCACAGGGACATAACAGATACGCAGTATTTT,CASSLGRHRDITDTQYF,NA,NA,TRBV4-3,TRBJ2-3